These 32 T cell receptor beta chains were sequenced from one sample in a study of beta chain features in type 1 diabetes. General observations from the study: For Type 1 diabetes patients, all four CD4+ subsets carried TCRB CDR3s that were moderately but significantly shorter.

The antigens of these receptors remain unknown. What was sequenced were expressed TCRB transcripts, since all of the isolated RNA had been reverse transcribed. The method was immunoSEQ multiplex PCR; TCRdb's version includes in-frame clones alone and lacks a portion of them. Of more than 550,000 clones in the sample, around an eighth are singletons; the top ten hold 0.035% to 0.045%. Sequenced material: naive CD4+ T cells from blood. The receptors shown here come from a man between 18 and 35 years old with type 1 diabetes.

This clone has just a few counts. The V gene is TRBV5-1, the J gene TRBJ2-3; 8 bases are a match to TRBD2. The CDR3 has 14 residues. J lost 6 bases, V lost 4 bases, and 7 bases had no gene match. Germline loops: CDR1 SGHRS, CDR2 YFSETQ. The DNA for the CDR3 is TGCGCCAGCAGCCCGGGACTAGTGATGGATACGCAGTATTTT. Its protein is CASSPGLVMDTQYF.

In this sample, this clone turned up a few times. The chain links TRBV7-2 to TRBJ2-3; 8 bases map to TRBD2. CDR1 is SGHTA, CDR2 FQGNSA, per germline. This CDR3 is built from 16 residues. V dropped 2 bases and J dropped 6; count of bases not matched to a gene: 10. CDR3 sequence reads: CASSLLPAGAWDTQYF. For the CDR3, the DNA is TGTGCCAGCAGCTTATTACCAGCGGGAGCGTGGGATACGCAGTATTTT.

The chain recombines TRBV7-2 with TRBJ2-5; D unclear. Trimming removed 3 bases from V and 3 bases from J, with 8 bases in between. Per the germline V gene, CDR1 is SGHTA and CDR2 is FQGNSA. The CDR3 runs to 13 residues. Here the CDR3 DNA reads TGTGCCAGCAGCTTTTTCAGAGAAGAGACCCAGTACTTC. Translation: CASSFFREETQYF.

This chain links TRBV25-1 with TRBJ2-3, with 9 bases identical to TRBD2. Trimming removed 3 bases from V and 3 bases from J; junction bases left unmatched: 7. CDR1 MGHDK and CDR2 SYGVNS come from the germline V gene. The CDR3 is 16 amino acids. Here the CDR3 reads CASSERSGSWTDTQYF. CDR3 DNA sequence: TGTGCCAGCAGTGAGCGTAGCGGGAGTTGGACAGATACGCAGTATTTT.

This clone was seen more than once but under ten times. Within the sample, other DNA sequences also encode this same CDR3. The genes are TRBV9 and TRBJ2-3; D unclear. Looked up from germline, CDR1 is SGDLS and CDR2 is YYNGEE. Trimming left V 0 bases short and J 1 base short, with 6 bases between. CDR3 length: 14 amino acids. The CDR3: CASSVVAGTDTQYF. Here the CDR3 DNA reads TGTGCCAGCAGCGTAGTAGCAGGCACAGATACGCAGTATTTT.

This clone has only a few counts. The rearrangement uses TRBV11-2 and TRBJ2-6, with unresolved D. CDR3 length equals 17 residues. V lost 5 bases and J lost 0, with 14 bases in between. The germline CDR1 and CDR2 sequences are SGHAT and FQNNGV. The DNA of the CDR3 is TGTGCCAGCAGCCTTAGCAGAGTCCTCTCTGGGGCCAACGTCCTGACTTTC. This translates into CASSLSRVLSGANVLTF.

This clone has just a few counts. J is TRBJ1-6 and V is TRBV7-2; D is unclear. Trimming removed 1 base from V and 11 bases from J, with 9 bases in between. Germline V gene lookup returns CDR1 SGHTA and CDR2 FQGNSA. The length of the CDR3 is 13 residues. The CDR3 DNA sequence: TGTGCCAGCAGCTTAGATTTTTCTCCACCCCTCCACTTT. Encoded protein: CASSLDFSPPLHF. Full variable domain (remainder filled in from reference TRBV7-2 and TRBJ1-6): GAGVSQSPSNKVTEKGKDVELRCDPISGHTALYWYRQSLGQGLEFLIYFQGNSAPDKSGLPSDRFSAERTGGSVSTLTIQRTQQEDSAVYLCASSLDFSPPLHFGNGTRLTVT.

The chain has TRBV6-5 and TRBJ2-3; perhaps TRBD2 as D (5 bases). Germline CDR1 reads MNHEY; CDR2 reads SVGAGI. The V gene lost 3 bases and the J gene lost 7 bases, with 17 bases spanning the gap. The CDR3 has 15 amino acids. CDR3 region: CASSYDGQPSHTQYF. CDR3 in DNA: TGTGCCAGCAGTTATGATGGGCAGCCTAGCCATACGCAGTATTTT.

In its sample, this clone was seen a few times. The gene calls are TRBV5-6 and TRBJ2-1; a possible D gene is TRBD1 (6 bases). Trimming cost V 4 bases and J 9 bases, with 14 bases left between them. From germline, CDR1 is SGHDT and CDR2 YYEEEE. The CDR3 is 13 amino acids. CDR3 coding DNA: TGTGCCAGCAGCGGAACAGGGCGAGGTGAGCAGTTCTTC. Amino acids: CASSGTGRGEQFF.

This sequence joins TRBV30 and TRBJ2-3, with TRBD2 matching over 14 bases. V dropped 2 bases and J dropped 5; count of bases not matched to a gene: 6. Per the germline V gene, CDR1 is GTSNPN and CDR2 is SVGIG (reference sequence). The CDR3 is 16 amino acids. The CDR3 region is CAWSRRLAGGRDTQYF. CDR3 coding DNA: TGTGCCTGGAGTAGGCGACTAGCGGGAGGGCGAGATACGCAGTATTTT.

CDR3 coding DNA: TGTGCCAGCAGCTTAGGGGACCTATCTAATGAAAAACTGTTTTTT. Protein product: CASSLGDLSNEKLFF. The chain combines TRBV5-6 with TRBJ1-4, with a tentative D call TRBD1 (5 bases). CDR1 is SGHDT and CDR2 is YYEEEE in the germline V gene. The V gene lost 2 bases and the J gene lost 3 bases, with 11 bases spanning the gap. This CDR3 region has 15 residues.

The CDR3 nucleotides read TGTGCCAGCAGCGGGACAACTGCTAACTATGGCTACACCTTC. Amino acid sequence: CASSGTTANYGYTF. The rearrangement uses TRBV4-2 and TRBJ1-2; TRBD1 might be the D (6 bases). The germline V gene has CDR1 LGHNA and CDR2 YNFKEQ. The CDR3 totals 14 residues. Trimming left V 5 bases short and J 0 bases short, with 10 bases between.

This rearrangement joins TRBV18 to TRBJ2-1; D unresolved. This CDR3 contains 12 residues. Deletions cut 2 bases from V and 8 bases from J, with 7 bases between. Germline loops: CDR1 KGHSH, CDR2 LQKENI. The CDR3 nucleotides are TGTGCCAGCTCACCAGTCGAGGATGAGCAGTTCTTC. Its protein product is CASSPVEDEQFF.

This clone has only a few counts. The chain is built from TRBV25-1 and TRBJ1-5; 8 bases align to TRBD1. The CDR3 extends over 16 amino acids. The trim removed 2 bases at V and 6 bases at J, leaving 9 bases unmatched. Germline CDR1 is MGHDK and CDR2 is SYGVNS. The CDR3: CASSEVDRGKAQPQHF. CDR3 sequence (DNA): TGTGCCAGCAGTGAAGTCGACAGGGGTAAGGCTCAGCCCCAGCATTTT.

This clone was seen a handful of times. The V gene is TRBV25-1, the J gene TRBJ2-3; unclear D gene. Germline CDR1 reads MGHDK; CDR2 reads SYGVNS. The CDR3 totals 13 residues. Trimming took off 3 bases at V and 6 bases at J, with 10 bases between the two ends. CDR3 sequence (DNA): TGTGCCAGCAGTGAGGCCCCTGCTGATACGCAGTATTTT. Amino acids: CASSEAPADTQYF.

This chain connects TRBV18 to TRBJ2-2, with a weak D call TRBD1 (5 bases). The CDR3 has 16 residues. Trimming pared 3 bases from V and 1 base from J, leaving 12 bases between. The germline V gene has CDR1 KGHSH and CDR2 LQKENI. The CDR3 protein is CASSPTAQGNTGELFF. As DNA, the CDR3 is TGTGCCAGCTCACCGACCGCTCAGGGGAACACCGGGGAGCTGTTTTTT.

This clone was seen only a few times. V gene TRBV30 combines with J gene TRBJ1-1, with D maybe TRBD1 (6 bases). The CDR3 covers 17 residues. Germline CDR1 reads GTSNPN; CDR2 reads SVGIG (reference sequence). Trimming took off 4 bases at V and 1 base at J, with 22 bases between the two ends. CDR3: CAWTNFYRADGNTEAFF. CDR3 sequence (DNA): TGTGCCTGGACGAACTTCTACAGGGCTGATGGGAACACTGAAGCTTTCTTT.

The chain has TRBV5-1 and TRBJ1-5; D is uncertain. V was trimmed by 3 bases and J by 5 bases, leaving 9 bases between them. This CDR3 spans 13 amino acids. Germline V CDR1 and CDR2: SGHRS, YFSETQ. The chain's CDR3 is CASSSGGDQPQHF. The DNA for the CDR3 is TGCGCCAGCAGCTCAGGAGGCGATCAGCCCCAGCATTTT. Filled out from reference TRBV5-1 and TRBJ1-5, the complete variable domain reads KAGVTQTPRYLIKTRGQQVTLSCSPISGHRSVSWYQQTPGQGLQFLFEYFSETQRNKGNFPGRFSGRQFSNSRSEMNVSTLELGDSALYLCASSSGGDQPQHFGDGTRLSIL.

As to this clone: Other DNA sequences from this sample encode an identical CDR3 as well. This sequence joins TRBV9 and TRBJ2-5; D not resolved. The germline V and J ends were trimmed by 0 bases and 2 bases, with 8 bases remaining between them. Per the germline V gene, CDR1 is SGDLS and CDR2 is YYNGEE. The CDR3 consists of 14 residues. Here the CDR3 DNA reads TGTGCCAGCAGCGTAGGTGGAGAGCAAGAGACCCAGTACTTC. Translated: CASSVGGEQETQYF.

This clone was seen more than once but under ten times. The chain links TRBV10-3 to TRBJ2-1, with 9 bases identical to TRBD2. CDR1 is ENHRY and CDR2 is SYGVKD in the germline V gene. V gave up 3 bases and J gave up 3 bases; unmatched junction bases: 6. The CDR3 is made up of 16 amino acids. The CDR3 nucleotides read TGTGCCATCAGTGATGCTAGCGGGACCCACTACAATGAGCAGTTCTTC. Amino acids: CAISDASGTHYNEQFF.

The chain links TRBV7-9 to TRBJ1-1, with 7 bases lining up with TRBD1. This CDR3 is 15 amino acids long. V was clipped by 4 bases and J by 6 bases; unmatched bases: 11. Germline V lookup: CDR1 SEHNR, CDR2 FQNEAQ (reference sequence). CDR3 loop: CASSSLQRTGSEAFF. Written as DNA, the CDR3 is TGTGCCAGCAGCTCCTTACAGCGGACAGGCTCTGAAGCTTTCTTT.

The V call is TRBV7-8, the J call TRBJ2-1; D call uncertain. This CDR3 is 12 amino acids long. V was trimmed by 6 bases and J by 11 bases, leaving 14 bases between them. Germline CDR1 SGHVS, CDR2 FQNEAQ. CDR3 DNA sequence: TGTGCCAGCAGACCCGAGGCCTCGAAGCAGTTCTTC. Protein: CASRPEASKQFF.

This clone was observed a few times. The rearrangement joins TRBV30 to TRBJ1-1, with 8 bases aligning to TRBD1. CDR1 and CDR2 (germline): GTSNPN, SVGIG (reference sequence). Trimming removed 3 bases from V and 7 bases from J; junction bases left unmatched: 7. This CDR3 is built from 13 residues. The CDR3 DNA reads as TGTGCCTGGAGCCGTACTACAGGGGGTGAAGCTTTCTTT. Its protein product is CAWSRTTGGEAFF.

The genes are TRBV9 and TRBJ1-4, with D possibly being TRBD1 (5 bases). This CDR3 comprises 17 residues. The germline V and J ends were trimmed by 3 bases and 0 bases, with 15 bases remaining between them. Germline V gene data show CDR1 as SGDLS and CDR2 as YYNGEE. The CDR3 here is CASSGGRETATNEKLFF. The CDR3 nucleotides are TGTGCCAGCAGCGGCGGCAGGGAGACTGCAACTAATGAAAAACTGTTTTTT.

The chain employs TRBV30 and TRBJ2-1; the match to TRBD1 covers 7 bases. The CDR3 is 16 residues long. Germline loops: CDR1 GTSNPN, CDR2 SVGIG (reference sequence). The junction had 17 bases not matched to a gene; V was cut back by 0 bases and J by 12 bases. DNA for the CDR3: TGTGCCTGGAGTGTAAAAAGAGGGCGAGGGGGCCGGGGGCAGTTCTTC. As protein: CAWSVKRGRGGRGQFF.

This clone was counted a few times. The V and J genes are TRBV30 and TRBJ2-3; 9 bases are shared with TRBD1. The V and J ends lost 4 bases and 5 bases, in that order; junction bases with no gene match: 7. CDR3 length: 14 amino acids. CDR1 and CDR2 from the germline V gene are GTSNPN and SVGIG (reference sequence). The CDR3 DNA reads as TGTGCCTGGACGGTACAGGGGGCTTTAGATACGCAGTATTTT. Translation: CAWTVQGALDTQYF.

The genes are TRBV18 and TRBJ1-2; TRBD1 matches at 7 bases. This CDR3 region has 14 residues. Per germline, CDR1 KGHSH and CDR2 LQKENI. V lost 4 bases to trimming and J lost 4 bases; unmatched junction nucleotides: 6. The CDR3 sequence: CASSRGQDSYGYTF. CDR3 DNA: TGTGCCAGCTCACGAGGACAGGACTCCTATGGCTACACCTTC.

CDR3 loop: CASNFLGLAGRNEQYF. In DNA, the CDR3 is TGTGCCAGCAACTTCTTGGGACTAGCGGGAAGAAACGAGCAGTACTTC. This rearrangement joins TRBV7-2 to TRBJ2-7; 13 bases agree with TRBD2. Germline V gene sequence: CDR1 SGHTA, CDR2 FQGNSA. The CDR3 sequence is 16 residues long. V gave up 7 bases and J gave up 5 bases; unmatched junction bases: 11.

The CDR3 loop reads CASSFSKYEQYF. CDR3 DNA: TGTGCCAGCAGTTTCTCAAAATACGAGCAGTACTTC. The rearrangement links TRBV28 to TRBJ2-7; no reliable D call. The CDR3 has 12 residues. V was pared by 3 bases and J by 4 bases, with 7 bases between. From germline, CDR1 is MDHEN and CDR2 SYDVKM.

The chain uses TRBV21-1 and TRBJ2-5; the D segment call TRBD2 is taken from the table without a DNA check. TRBV21-1 is shown as a pseudogene. CDR3 length: 13 amino acids. This CDR3 is CASSKGGQETQYF. The CDR3, as DNA: TGTGCCAGCAGCAAAGGAGGTCAAGAGACCCAGTACTTC.

This clone was counted only a few times. CDR3 DNA: TGTGCCAGCAGCCAAGATCGGGCGGGAGGACAAGAGACCCAGTACTTC. Residues: CASSQDRAGGQETQYF. V and J are TRBV4-2 and TRBJ2-5; 8 bases are shared with TRBD2. The trim removed 0 bases at V and 2 bases at J, leaving 5 bases unmatched. The germline CDR1 and CDR2 sequences are LGHNA and YNFKEQ. CDR3 length: 16 residues.

V usage is TRBV14 and J usage is TRBJ1-2; D gene ambiguous. Trimming removed 2 bases at V and 5 bases at J, with 21 bases between. The length of the CDR3 is 17 residues. The germline CDR1 and CDR2 sequences are SGHDN and FVKESK. CDR3 sequence reads: CASSQMLGGRKAYGYTF. The CDR3 DNA is TGTGCCAGCAGCCAAATGCTCGGAGGCCGAAAGGCATATGGCTACACCTTC.